This T cell receptor (beta chain) was recorded in a study of control samples from healthy donors and cancer patients. V shed 0 bases and J shed 5 bases, with 4 bases lying between them. The CDR3 runs 11 residues. Germline V lookup: CDR1 DFQATT, CDR2 SNEGSKA (reference sequence). Sequenced by immunoSEQ multiplex PCR; TCRdb stores in-frame clones only, minus some. The profile covers about 150,000 clones, with roughly 88% appearing a single time and approximately 1.7% taken by the ten largest. This chain joins TRBV20-1 and TRBJ2-5; D ambiguous. The receptor's source is a man aged 18 to 35 in good health. Material for sequencing was blood. The CDR3 loop reads CSAREDETQYF. The CDR3 DNA sequence: TGCAGTGCTAGAGAGGATGAGACCCAGTACTTC.